These 27 T cell receptor beta chains came from one sample sequenced in a study of blood T cell repertoires in COVID-19. Produced via immunoSEQ multiplex PCR; TCRdb's table is partial and in-frame only. The sample holds about 440,000 clones, about 87% seen once. The sample was peripheral blood. These receptors came from a woman aged 45 to 65 with COVID-19, enrolled during active disease.

This clone appeared once. V and J are TRBV12-3 or TRBV12-4 and TRBJ1-2; D gene ambiguous. The CDR3 sequence is 12 residues long. V was cut by 6 bases and J by 8 bases, with 13 bases left in between. As DNA, the CDR3 is TGTGCCAGCAGACCGCTGGGCAGGGGCTACACCTTC. This sequence encodes CASRPLGRGYTF.

The rearrangement links TRBV13 to TRBJ1-1, with TRBD1 matching 7 bases. J lost 1 base, V lost 0 bases, and 5 bases had no gene match. Germline CDR1 and CDR2: PRHDT and FYEKMQ (reference sequence). CDR3 length equals 16 residues. CDR3 loop: CASSLGIGTENTEAFF. The CDR3 DNA reads as TGTGCCAGCAGCTTAGGCATCGGGACAGAGAACACTGAAGCTTTCTTT.

A few counts support this clone. V gene TRBV2 combines with J gene TRBJ1-5, with TRBD1 matching over 8 bases. Germline V CDR1 and CDR2: SNHLY, FYNNEI. Trimming took 4 bases from V and 4 from J; bases not matched to a gene: 3. The CDR3 is 14 residues long. Here the CDR3 reads CASSARGRNQPQHF. In DNA form, the CDR3 reads TGTGCCAGCAGTGCCAGGGGGCGTAATCAGCCCCAGCATTTT. Together with reference TRBV2 and TRBJ1-5, the CDR3 gives the full variable domain: EPEVTQTPSHQVTQMGQEVILRCVPISNHLYFYWYRQILGQKVEFLVSFYNNEISEKSEIFDDQFSVERPDGSNFTLKIRSTKLEDSAMYFCASSARGRNQPQHFGDGTRLSIL.

The genes are TRBV6-2 or TRBV6-3 and TRBJ2-1, with 9 bases that match TRBD2. Germline-derived CDR1 and CDR2 are MNHEY and SVGEGT. The CDR3 is made up of 18 amino acids. With 2 bases clipped from V and 5 bases from J, the junction kept 13 bases outside the gene matches. The CDR3 sequence is CASSYPTSLAGVNNEQFF. The CDR3 DNA is TGTGCCAGCAGTTACCCCACTTCTTTAGCGGGGGTAAACAATGAGCAGTTCTTC.

The chain links TRBV28 to TRBJ2-5; D not certain. CDR3 length equals 12 residues. Germline CDR1 is MDHEN and CDR2 is SYDVKM. The V gene lost 6 bases and the J gene lost 5 bases, with 10 bases spanning the gap. CDR3 coding DNA: TGTGCCAGCAGCAAAGCACGGGAGACCCAGTACTTC. Its translation is CASSKARETQYF.

The chain combines TRBV29-1 with TRBJ2-7; 7 bases map to TRBD1. CDR3 length: 12 residues. Germline V gene data show CDR1 as SQVTM and CDR2 as ANQGSEA. The trim removed 3 bases at V and 4 bases at J, leaving 3 bases unmatched. The CDR3 reads CSVEGQRYEQYF. The CDR3 bases are TGCAGCGTTGAGGGACAGAGATACGAGCAGTACTTC.

The chain carries TRBV3-1 (or the pseudogene TRBV3-2) and TRBJ1-1, with D uncertain. Germline CDR1 is LGHDT and CDR2 is YNNKEL (reference sequence). This CDR3 region has 12 residues. Trimming removed 2 bases at V and 6 bases at J, with 7 bases between. The CDR3 DNA reads as TGTGCCAGCAGCCAATCAACGGCTGAAGCTTTCTTT. Its protein is CASSQSTAEAFF.

This chain joins TRBV5-1 and TRBJ2-7; 7 bases map to TRBD2. Germline CDR1 reads SGHRS; CDR2 reads YFSETQ. The CDR3 runs to 15 residues. J was trimmed by 3 bases and V by 0 bases; bases with no gene match: 6. In nucleotides, the CDR3 is TGCGCCAGCAGCTTGGCGGGACTACCAGTCTACGAGCAGTACTTC. Translated: CASSLAGLPVYEQYF.

This clone was observed once. The chain couples TRBV5-1 to TRBJ1-1; D is unclear. Trimming removed 0 bases at V and 4 bases at J, with 13 bases between. CDR1 is SGHRS, CDR2 YFSETQ, per germline. CDR3 length: 15 amino acids. The CDR3 here is CASSLASVGATEAFF. The DNA of the CDR3 is TGCGCCAGCAGCTTGGCCTCTGTCGGAGCCACTGAAGCTTTCTTT.

V usage is TRBV29-1 and J usage is TRBJ2-4; D is undetermined. Germline V gene sequence: CDR1 SQVTM, CDR2 ANQGSEA. The CDR3 loop spans 16 amino acids. Trimming stripped 6 bases from V and 1 base from J, with 19 bases between. CDR3 amino acids: CSVLAPVEAAKNIQYF. The CDR3 DNA sequence: TGCAGCGTCCTCGCCCCCGTCGAAGCGGCCAAAAACATTCAGTACTTC.

The V and J genes are TRBV11-2 and TRBJ2-7, with TRBD2 matching 9 bases. The CDR3 loop spans 16 amino acids. Germline trimming cut 7 bases from V and 1 base from J; bases unmatched to any gene: 11. Germline assignment: CDR1 SGHAT and CDR2 FQNNGV. The CDR3 protein is CASILGRLAGSYEQYF. The CDR3 region has the DNA TGTGCCAGCATCCTAGGGCGTCTAGCGGGATCCTACGAGCAGTACTTC. The full variable domain, completed using reference TRBV11-2 and TRBJ2-7, is EAGVAQSPRYKIIEKRQSVAFWCNPISGHATLYWYQQILGQGPKLLIQFQNNGVVDDSQLPKDRFSAERLKGVDSTLKIQPAKLEDSAVYLCASILGRLAGSYEQYFGPGTRLTVT.

This chain uses TRBV5-6 with TRBJ2-3; 14 nucleotides line up with TRBD2. V gave up 4 bases and J gave up 5 bases; unmatched junction bases: 6. The CDR3 is 16 amino acids. The germline gives CDR1 SGHDT, CDR2 YYEEEE. As DNA, the CDR3 is TGTGCCAGCAGCCGACTAGCGGGGGGGCTTAGAGATACGCAGTATTTT. Protein: CASSRLAGGLRDTQYF.

The rearrangement links TRBV6-1 to TRBJ1-1; no firm D call. CDR1 and CDR2 from the germline V gene are MNHNS and SASEGT. V was clipped by 3 bases and J by 0 bases, with 2 bases between them. There are 12 residues in the CDR3. In DNA form, the CDR3 reads TGTGCCAGCAGTGACGTGAACACTGAAGCTTTCTTT. Translation gives CASSDVNTEAFF.

J is TRBJ2-3 and V is TRBV5-1; D might be TRBD1 (6 bases). CDR1 and CDR2 (germline): SGHRS, YFSETQ. There are 15 residues in the CDR3. The V gene lost 6 bases and the J gene lost 0 bases, with 14 bases spanning the gap. This chain's CDR3 is CASTPGTPSTDTQYF. In DNA, the CDR3 is TGCGCCAGCACCCCCGGGACACCTAGCACAGATACGCAGTATTTT.

This clone was detected only a few times. The chain carries TRBV16 and TRBJ1-2; TRBD1 matches at 12 bases. The V and J ends lost 5 bases and 6 bases, in that order; junction bases with no gene match: 10. The CDR3 has 16 residues. CDR1 and CDR2 (germline): KGHSY, FQNENV. CDR3 loop: CASSGTGTGGDDGYTF. CDR3 in DNA: TGTGCCAGCAGCGGCACCGGGACAGGGGGCGACGATGGCTACACCTTC.

The chain joins TRBV27 to TRBJ2-1; 10 nucleotides agree with TRBD1. V was clipped by 5 bases and J by 7 bases; unmatched bases: 11. CDR1 and CDR2 (germline): MNHEY, SMNVEV (reference sequence). The CDR3 has 16 residues. CDR3 nucleotides: TGTGCCAGCAGTCCCGAACGACAGGGGGCCAAAAATGAGCAGTTCTTC. It is translated as CASSPERQGAKNEQFF.

The V gene is TRBV7-6, the J gene TRBJ2-1, with D possibly TRBD1 on 5 matching bases. The CDR3 is 14 amino acids. In germline, CDR1 is SGHVS, CDR2 FNYEAQ. Trimming shortened V by 1 base and J by 4 bases, and 8 bases separated the two germline ends. The CDR3 DNA reads as TGTGCCAGCAGCTTAGGACAGAGTTACAATGAGCAGTTCTTC. Amino acids: CASSLGQSYNEQFF.

The rearrangement joins TRBV30 to TRBJ2-7, with TRBD1 matching 7 bases. The V gene end was trimmed by 2 bases and the J gene end by 3 bases; junction bases not matched to a gene: 4. Germline values: CDR1 GTSNPN, CDR2 SVGIG (reference sequence). CDR3 length equals 13 residues. CDR3 protein: CAWSISGGYEQYF. DNA of the CDR3: TGTGCCTGGAGTATATCAGGGGGCTACGAGCAGTACTTC.

The chain joins TRBV7-3 to TRBJ2-1, with D possibly matching TRBD1 (5 bases). CDR1 and CDR2 from the germline V gene are SGHTA and FQGTGA. Trimming removed 2 bases from V and 10 bases from J, with 12 bases in between. This CDR3 has 13 residues. As DNA, the CDR3 is TGTGCCAGCAGCTTAGGGGCGGCGGAGGAGCAGTTCTTC. Residues: CASSLGAAEEQFF. The full variable domain, its missing parts supplied by reference TRBV7-3 and TRBJ2-1, is GAGVSQTPSNKVTEKGKYVELRCDPISGHTALYWYRQSLGQGPEFLIYFQGTGAADDSGLPNDRFFAVRPEGSVSTLKIQRTERGDSAVYLCASSLGAAEEQFFGPGTRLTVL.

In its sample, this clone was seen a few times. In DNA form, the CDR3 reads TGTGCCTGGAGACTTGGGGAGAACAATCAGCCCCAGCATTTT. Protein: CAWRLGENNQPQHF. This chain connects TRBV30 to TRBJ1-5, with unresolved D. The germline gives CDR1 GTSNPN, CDR2 SVGIG (reference sequence). Trimming removed 3 bases from V and 3 bases from J, with 12 bases in between. This CDR3 region has 14 residues. The full variable domain, rest sourced from reference TRBV30 and TRBJ1-5, is SQTIHQWPATLVQPVGSPLSLECTVEGTSNPNLYWYRQAAGRGLQLLFYSVGIGQISSEVPQNLSASRPQDRQFILSSKKLLLSDSGFYLCAWRLGENNQPQHFGDGTRLSIL.

Remarks on this clone: In the same sample, other DNA sequences code for this CDR3. The CDR3 loop is CASSVRAGVNTGELFF. Here the CDR3 DNA reads TGTGCCAGCAGCGTCAGAGCAGGGGTGAACACCGGGGAGCTGTTTTTT. The genes are TRBV9 and TRBJ2-2; tentative D call: TRBD1 (6 bases). The CDR3 has 16 amino acids. In germline, CDR1 is SGDLS, CDR2 YYNGEE. V was trimmed by 2 bases and J by 1 base, leaving 12 bases between them.

This clone was seen a handful of times. The V gene is TRBV9, the J gene TRBJ1-4; 10 nucleotides align to TRBD1. This CDR3 contains 15 residues. In germline, CDR1 is SGDLS, CDR2 YYNGEE. V trimming: 4 bases; J trimming: 8 bases; junction bases outside the gene matches: 8. The CDR3 nucleotides read TGTGCCAGCAGCCTAAGGGGACAGGGGAACGAAAAACTGTTTTTT. It specifies CASSLRGQGNEKLFF.

This sequence joins TRBV3-1 (or the pseudogene TRBV3-2) and TRBJ2-2; the match to TRBD2 covers 16 bases. The CDR3 consists of 21 residues. The V gene's germline CDR1 is LGHDT and CDR2 YNNKEL (reference sequence). The V and J ends lost 0 bases and 4 bases, in that order; junction bases with no gene match: 11. The CDR3 DNA reads as TGTGCCAGCAGCCAAGATCTGGGACTAGCGGGGGGGCCTGATATCACCGGGGAGCTGTTTTTT. Residues: CASSQDLGLAGGPDITGELFF.

The chain recombines TRBV11-2 with TRBJ2-7; 7 nucleotides line up with TRBD1. V gave up 5 bases and J gave up 3 bases; unmatched junction bases: 7. CDR1 is SGHAT, CDR2 FQNNGV, per germline. This CDR3 region has 14 residues. CDR3 sequence reads: CASSPRTGDYEQYF. The CDR3 DNA reads as TGTGCCAGCAGCCCCAGGACAGGAGACTACGAGCAGTACTTC.

This clone was picked up a small number of times. The chain links TRBV19 to TRBJ1-2, with D possibly matching TRBD1 (6 bases). The CDR3 extends over 15 amino acids. Germline CDR1 and CDR2: LNHDA and SQIVND (reference sequence). The V end was cut by 1 base, the J end by 4 bases, with 13 bases between. The CDR3 DNA reads as TGTGCCAGTAGTATAGCGGCAGGGGATAGCTATGGCTACACCTTC. This codes for CASSIAAGDSYGYTF.

This clone was found a few times. The gene calls are TRBV11-2 and TRBJ2-7; 8 bases are shared with TRBD1. Per the germline V gene, CDR1 is SGHAT and CDR2 is FQNNGV. The length of the CDR3 is 13 residues. With V trimmed by 6 bases and J by 3 bases, 4 bases remained unmatched. This chain's CDR3 is CASRNRGVYEQYF. In nucleotides, the CDR3 is TGTGCCAGCAGAAACAGGGGGGTCTACGAGCAGTACTTC. The complete variable domain, with remaining parts taken from reference TRBV11-2 and TRBJ2-7, reads EAGVAQSPRYKIIEKRQSVAFWCNPISGHATLYWYQQILGQGPKLLIQFQNNGVVDDSQLPKDRFSAERLKGVDSTLKIQPAKLEDSAVYLCASRNRGVYEQYFGPGTRLTVT.

This clone was observed once. In DNA form, the CDR3 reads TGCGCCAGCAGCCTGGAGGGGGACAGGGAAAGCAATCAGCCCCAGCATTTT. Translated, it gives CASSLEGDRESNQPQHF. The V and J genes are TRBV5-1 and TRBJ1-5; the match to TRBD1 covers 9 bases. Germline trimming cut 4 bases from V and 1 base from J; bases unmatched to any gene: 9. Germline V lookup: CDR1 SGHRS, CDR2 YFSETQ. The CDR3 contains 17 residues. The entire variable domain, with the rest obtained from reference TRBV5-1 and TRBJ1-5, is as follows: KAGVTQTPRYLIKTRGQQVTLSCSPISGHRSVSWYQQTPGQGLQFLFEYFSETQRNKGNFPGRFSGRQFSNSRSEMNVSTLELGDSALYLCASSLEGDRESNQPQHFGDGTRLSIL.